Shown below are 13 T cell receptor beta chains from a single sample sequenced in a study of CD8+ T cells in alopecia areata. cDNA prepared by RNA extraction and subsequent reverse transcription served as the template for sequencing. Profiling relied on immunoSEQ multiplex PCR, and the TCRdb table lists in-frame clones only, not all of them. Of roughly 200,000 clones in the sample, just over 55% were seen once. The specimen sequenced was CD8+ T cells sorted from blood. The origin of the receptors is a human donor in good health.

V usage is TRBV12-5 and J usage is TRBJ2-5; perhaps TRBD2 as D (6 bases). This CDR3 has 16 residues. In germline, CDR1 is LGHNT, CDR2 FRNRAP. The germline V and J ends were trimmed by 1 base and 2 bases, with 14 bases remaining between them. CDR3 residues: CASGLETRGGQETQYF. DNA of the CDR3: TGTGCTAGTGGTTTGGAGACTAGGGGAGGTCAAGAGACCCAGTACTTC.

About this clone: Different DNA sequences within this sample yield the same CDR3. The V gene is TRBV2, the J gene TRBJ2-7, with 7 nucleotides matching TRBD1. J was trimmed by 4 bases and V by 3 bases; bases with no gene match: 0. The CDR3 runs to 12 residues. Germline values: CDR1 SNHLY, CDR2 FYNNEI. The CDR3 sequence is CASSDRGYEQYF. DNA for the CDR3: TGTGCCAGCAGTGACAGGGGGTACGAGCAGTACTTC.

The V and J genes are TRBV25-1 and TRBJ1-3; D uncertain. CDR1 and CDR2 (germline): MGHDK, SYGVNS. Trimming took 7 bases from V and 7 from J, leaving 8 bases between them. The CDR3 is 11 residues long. Written as DNA, the CDR3 is TGTGCCAGCAAGAGTGGCAACACCATATATTTT. This translates into CASKSGNTIYF. The whole variable domain, remainder taken from reference TRBV25-1 and TRBJ1-3, is EADIYQTPRYLVIGTGKKITLECSQTMGHDKMYWYQQDPGMELHLIHYSYGVNSTEKGDLSSESTVSRIRTEHFPLTLESARPSHTSQYLCASKSGNTIYFGEGSWLTVV.

This chain uses TRBV5-1 with TRBJ2-5, with 7 bases matching TRBD1. CDR3 length equals 15 residues. Germline V gene lookup returns CDR1 SGHRS and CDR2 YFSETQ. V lost 4 bases, J lost 1 base, and 7 bases stayed unmatched. CDR3 protein: CASSPGDRAQETQYF. CDR3 bases: TGCGCCAGCAGCCCGGGTGACAGGGCCCAAGAGACCCAGTACTTC. The full variable domain, with the rest looked up from reference TRBV5-1 and TRBJ2-5, is KAGVTQTPRYLIKTRGQQVTLSCSPISGHRSVSWYQQTPGQGLQFLFEYFSETQRNKGNFPGRFSGRQFSNSRSEMNVSTLELGDSALYLCASSPGDRAQETQYFGPGTRLLVL.

Only one count was recorded for this clone. Written as DNA, the CDR3 is TGTGCCAGCAGCCAAGTTTTGGGACGGCCGACCGTTTACAATGAGCAGTTCTTC. The encoded protein is CASSQVLGRPTVYNEQFF. The rearrangement joins TRBV4-2 to TRBJ2-1; either TRBD1 or TRBD2 may supply D (5 bases each). CDR1 is LGHNA, CDR2 YNFKEQ, per germline. Between the trimmed V and J ends, which lost 1 base and 4 bases, there was a span of 20 bases. The CDR3 length is 18 residues.

This clone came up a few times. Additional DNA sequences in this sample encode the identical CDR3. V is TRBV2 and J is TRBJ2-7; D remains ambiguous. V was pared by 4 bases and J by 4 bases, with 5 bases between. The CDR3 spans 11 residues. Germline V gene sequence: CDR1 SNHLY, CDR2 FYNNEI. The CDR3 DNA follows: TGTGCCAGCAGTGCCGGATACGAGCAGTACTTC. As protein: CASSAGYEQYF.

The rearrangement joins TRBV29-1 to TRBJ1-2; D ambiguous. The CDR3 is 12 amino acids. Germline CDR1 and CDR2: SQVTM and ANQGSEA. With 7 bases removed from V and 4 bases from J, the gap between germline ends came to 13 bases. The CDR3 protein is CSAVLSGYGYTF. CDR3 in DNA: TGCAGCGCCGTTCTATCGGGCTATGGCTACACCTTC.

The rearrangement joins TRBV27 to TRBJ1-5, with D possibly matching TRBD1 (5 bases). CDR1 is MNHEY, CDR2 SMNVEV, per germline (reference sequence). V was shortened by 4 bases and J by 6 bases, with 13 bases between the two germline ends. This CDR3 has 14 amino acids. In nucleotides, the CDR3 is TGTGCCAGCAGTTCCTCAGGGTTTGGTCAGCCCCAGCATTTT. It translates to CASSSSGFGQPQHF.

The CDR3 DNA follows: TGTGCCAGCAGTGCCGGGACCCTGCCATCTACTAACTATGGCTACACCTTC. Translation: CASSAGTLPSTNYGYTF. The chain links TRBV27 to TRBJ1-2; TRBD1 might be the D (5 bases). Trimming pared 5 bases from V and 0 bases from J, leaving 19 bases between. CDR1 MNHEY and CDR2 SMNVEV come from the germline V gene (reference sequence). This CDR3 is built from 17 residues.

As regards this clone: Other DNA variants within this sample encode the same CDR3. V gene TRBV4-1 combines with J gene TRBJ2-3; D is unresolved. The CDR3 runs 13 residues. Germline-derived CDR1 and CDR2 are MGHRA and YSYEKL. Deletions cut 3 bases from V and 4 bases from J, with 8 bases between. The CDR3 protein is CASSQEGPDTQYF. As DNA, the CDR3 is TGCGCCAGCAGCCAGGAAGGCCCAGATACGCAGTATTTT.

This clone showed up just a few times. The chain has TRBV5-1 and TRBJ2-6, with 10 bases matching TRBD2. Germline loops: CDR1 SGHRS, CDR2 YFSETQ. The CDR3 is made up of 17 amino acids. V shed 0 bases and J 0 bases; nucleotides not matched to a gene: 0. The CDR3: CASSLGLAGSGANVLTF. CDR3 sequence (DNA): TGCGCCAGCAGCTTGGGACTAGCGGGCTCTGGGGCCAACGTCCTGACTTTC.

This sequence joins TRBV4-1 and TRBJ1-2, with D perhaps matching TRBD1 (5 bases). This CDR3 is 15 amino acids long. Germline CDR1 is MGHRA and CDR2 is YSYEKL. The ends were cut back, 0 bases at V and 2 bases at J, with 10 bases in the middle. CDR3 bases: TGCGCCAGCAGCCAAGACCCACAGGAGAACTATGGCTACACCTTC. The encoded protein is CASSQDPQENYGYTF.

The CDR3 nucleotides read TGCGCCAGCAGCATGACAGGGCTAGGTCAGCCCCAGCATTTT. It translates to CASSMTGLGQPQHF. This chain uses TRBV5-1 with TRBJ1-5, with 7 bases lining up with TRBD1. This CDR3 is built from 14 residues. Per the germline V gene, CDR1 is SGHRS and CDR2 is YFSETQ. Unmatched junction bases numbered 7, after V lost 4 bases and J lost 6 bases.